The 30 T cell receptor beta chains given below trace back to one sample, sequenced in a study of blood T cells in healthy people across ages. The authors ran a second PCR of about 6 to 11 cycles using a sample-barcoded 5' primer and a J-beta primer mix. From the 5' RACE reads, TCRdb called clonotypes with MiXCR, one entry per CDR3 protein. The table shows 800,000 to 1,300,000 distinct CDR3 sequences, with approximately 26% occurring only once. A further study also used this sample, focusing on T cells of mothers and their children.

The source material was blood. These receptors were collected from a girl aged 2 to 10 in good health.

This clonotype was seen only a few times. This sequence joins TRBV5-5 and TRBJ2-5, with D possibly being TRBD1 (6 bases). The V end lost 7 bases, the J end lost 5 bases, and 18 bases lay between the germline ends. Germline lookup yields CDR1 SGHKS and CDR2 YYEKEE (reference sequence). CDR3 size: 14 residues. This CDR3 is CASVSGGLGETQYF. The CDR3 DNA is TGTGCCAGCGTTTCTGGGGGCCTAGGGGAGACCCAGTACTTC.

The rearrangement links TRBV27 to TRBJ1-2; possibly TRBD1 for D (5 bases). Germline CDR1 reads MNHEY; CDR2 reads SMNVEV (reference sequence). The CDR3 loop spans 13 amino acids. Trimming took off 5 bases at V and 6 bases at J, with 13 bases between the two ends. This CDR3 reads CASSRWGYDGYTF. CDR3 in DNA: TGTGCCAGCAGTCGGTGGGGGTATGATGGCTACACCTTC.

The J gene is TRBJ2-7, the V gene TRBV28, with D possibly TRBD1 on 6 matching bases. CDR1 MDHEN and CDR2 SYDVKM come from the germline V gene. The CDR3 totals 14 residues. Trimming took off 2 bases at V and 5 bases at J, with 13 bases between the two ends. DNA for the CDR3: TGTGCCAGCAGTTTACTGGGGGCCGGAGACGAGCAGTACTTC. Translated: CASSLLGAGDEQYF.

The chain is built from TRBV28 and TRBJ2-5; the D gene could be TRBD1 or TRBD2 (7 bases each). Germline V gene lookup returns CDR1 MDHEN and CDR2 SYDVKM. This CDR3 has 15 amino acids. V was clipped by 4 bases and J by 13 bases, with 25 bases between them. As DNA, the CDR3 is TGTGCCAGCAGTTATATGGGCGACAGGGAGGGTTGTCCGTACTTC. Translating gives CASSYMGDREGCPYF.

The chain is built from TRBV7-9 and TRBJ2-1; TRBD2 matches 10 bases. The J call may be faulty, since TRBJ2-5 better matches the DNA end. Germline V gene lookup returns CDR1 SEHNR and CDR2 FQNEAQ (reference sequence). This CDR3 is 15 amino acids long. This chain's CDR3 is CASSRSSGGGETQYF. The CDR3 DNA follows: TGTGCCAGCAGCCGTTCTAGCGGGGGAGGTGAGACCCAGTACTTC.

This clonotype showed up many times. V and J are TRBV4-2 and TRBJ2-2; D gene unclear. The CDR3 totals 11 residues. Germline values: CDR1 LGHNA, CDR2 YNFKEQ. V was trimmed by 6 bases and J by 6 bases, leaving 5 bases between them. CDR3 in amino acids: CASSRSGELFF. The CDR3 DNA follows: TGTGCCAGCAGTCGGTCCGGGGAGCTGTTTTTT.

This clonotype was seen a few times. V is TRBV20-1 and J is TRBJ2-5; 8 nucleotides match TRBD1. The CDR3 has 17 amino acids. Per germline, CDR1 DFQATT and CDR2 SNEGSKA (reference sequence). After removal of 3 bases from V and 9 bases from J, the junction contained 21 bases not matched to a gene. The DNA for the CDR3 is TGCAGTGCTAGTCTATTTTTATGGACAGGGTACCCCCAGGCCCAGTACTTC. It specifies CSASLFLWTGYPQAQYF.

This clonotype was detected a few times. In nucleotides, the CDR3 is TGCGCCAGCAGCCACCCAGGCACTCCTGAAAAACTGTTTTTT. Translating gives CASSHPGTPEKLFF. The V gene is TRBV4-3, the J gene TRBJ1-4; D gene ambiguous. The ends were cut back, 3 bases at V and 7 bases at J, with 12 bases in the middle. CDR3 length equals 14 residues. Germline V gene data show CDR1 as LGHNA and CDR2 as YSLEER.

The rearrangement uses TRBV27 and TRBJ2-2; the D is unclear. Germline loops: CDR1 MNHEY, CDR2 SMNVEV (reference sequence). The CDR3 loop spans 13 amino acids. The V end lost 1 base, the J end lost 6 bases, and 6 bases lay between the germline ends. CDR3 loop: CASSLYSAGELFF. Here the CDR3 DNA reads TGTGCCAGCAGTTTATACTCGGCCGGGGAGCTGTTTTTT.

The chain uses TRBV28 and TRBJ2-5, with D hard to call. Germline assignment: CDR1 MDHEN and CDR2 SYDVKM. The CDR3 runs to 13 residues. V shed 5 bases and J shed 5 bases, with 12 bases lying between them. In DNA, the CDR3 is TGTGCCAGCAGTCCCCCTCTGAAGGAGACCCAGTACTTC. This sequence encodes CASSPPLKETQYF.

The rearrangement links TRBV5-1 to TRBJ2-1; 13 nucleotides align to TRBD2. Germline V gene lookup returns CDR1 SGHRS and CDR2 YFSETQ. J lost 2 bases, V lost 4 bases, and 15 bases had no gene match. CDR3 length equals 20 residues. This CDR3 reads CASSLIPLAGGPGPYNEQFF. The CDR3, as DNA: TGCGCCAGCAGCCTTATTCCACTAGCGGGAGGGCCGGGTCCCTACAATGAGCAGTTCTTC.

V and J are TRBV29-1 and TRBJ1-2, with TRBD1 matching 7 bases. Germline V gene sequence: CDR1 SQVTM, CDR2 ANQGSEA. The CDR3 runs 13 residues. J was trimmed by 7 bases and V by 3 bases; bases with no gene match: 8. The CDR3 spells CSVEDRYRGGYTF. The CDR3 DNA follows: TGCAGCGTTGAGGACAGGTATCGAGGTGGCTACACCTTC.

This clonotype was picked up a small number of times. This chain uses TRBV7-9 with TRBJ2-7, with a possible D match to TRBD2 (5 bases). The ends were cut back, 1 base at V and 4 bases at J, with 14 bases in the middle. Looked up from germline, CDR1 is SEHNR and CDR2 is FQNEAQ (reference sequence). The CDR3 totals 15 residues. CDR3 bases: TGTGCCAGCAGCTTAGAGTGGACTTCTCATTACGAGCAGTACTTC. Translated, it gives CASSLEWTSHYEQYF.

This clonotype has only a few counts. The chain recombines TRBV13 with TRBJ2-7, with D possibly TRBD2 on 6 matching bases. The V end lost 2 bases, the J end lost 1 base, and 12 bases lay between the germline ends. Germline CDR1 reads PRHDT; CDR2 reads FYEKMQ (reference sequence). The CDR3 covers 15 residues. Here the CDR3 reads CASSLNLGGSYEQYF. CDR3 DNA: TGTGCCAGCAGCTTAAATTTGGGGGGTTCCTACGAGCAGTACTTC.

The chain carries TRBV20-1 and TRBJ2-7, with TRBD1 matching 10 bases. CDR1 DFQATT and CDR2 SNEGSKA come from the germline V gene (reference sequence). The junction had 11 bases not matched to a gene; V was cut back by 1 base and J by 2 bases. The CDR3 contains 17 residues. The CDR3 is CSARGPSGTGDTYEQYF. DNA for the CDR3: TGCAGTGCTAGAGGCCCATCCGGGACAGGGGACACCTACGAGCAGTACTTC.

The sample holds a few counts of this clonotype. The rearrangement links TRBV5-5 to TRBJ2-7, with 7 bases lining up with TRBD2. With V trimmed by 4 bases and J by 0 bases, 7 bases remained unmatched. CDR3 length: 15 amino acids. Germline CDR1 is SGHKS and CDR2 is YYEKEE (reference sequence). The CDR3 loop reads CASSPTSFTSYEQYF. The CDR3 DNA sequence: TGTGCCAGCAGCCCGACTAGCTTCACCTCCTACGAGCAGTACTTC.

This clonotype came up a few times. This chain links TRBV7-2 with TRBJ2-1, with a weak D call TRBD2 (7 bases). The V end was cut by 5 bases, the J end by 0 bases, with 20 bases between. This CDR3 contains 18 residues. The germline CDR1 and CDR2 sequences are SGHTA and FQGNSA. This CDR3 reads CASSRIGGGGNSYNEQFF. The CDR3 coding sequence is TGTGCCAGCAGCCGGATCGGCGGGGGCGGTAACTCCTACAATGAGCAGTTCTTC.

The chain uses TRBV29-1 and TRBJ2-5; 14 bases align to TRBD2. Germline CDR1 is SQVTM and CDR2 is ANQGSEA. J lost 4 bases, V lost 4 bases, and 8 bases had no gene match. CDR3 length: 16 residues. The CDR3 spells CSVGKPGTSGRETQYF. The CDR3 DNA sequence: TGCAGCGTTGGAAAGCCAGGGACTAGCGGGAGAGAGACCCAGTACTTC.

This sequence joins TRBV10-3 and TRBJ2-7; tentative D call: TRBD2 (7 bases). The assigned J gene may be wrong: the sequence end matches TRBJ2-1 better. Germline assignment: CDR1 ENHRY and CDR2 SYGVKD. The CDR3 length is 15 residues. CDR3 sequence: CAIRGGDTSYNEQFF. CDR3 coding DNA: TGTGCCATCAGGGGGGGGGACACCTCCTACAATGAGCAGTTCTTC.

This clonotype has just a few counts. The chain links TRBV6-2 or TRBV6-3 to TRBJ2-1, with D possibly being TRBD1 (6 bases). V shed 6 bases and J shed 7 bases, with 10 bases lying between them. The germline V gene encodes CDR1 MNHEY and CDR2 SVGEGT. The CDR3 length is 12 residues. The CDR3 here is CASSRDRNEQFF. DNA of the CDR3: TGTGCCAGCAGCCGTGACAGGAATGAGCAGTTCTTC.

Comments on this clonotype: Its ends do not fully match the called genes, so a read error is possible. V and J are TRBV5-6 and TRBJ2-4; D gene unclear. In germline, CDR1 is SGHDT, CDR2 YYEEEE. CDR3 length equals 15 residues. The CDR3 sequence: CASRGKGLAKSIQYF. CDR3 nucleotides: TGTGCCAGCAGAGGGAAGGGTTTGGCTAAAAGCATTCAGTACTTC.

This chain links TRBV28 with TRBJ2-1; D may be TRBD1 (6 bases). The CDR3 has 18 amino acids. The germline V gene has CDR1 MDHEN and CDR2 SYDVKM. V lost 4 bases and J 1 base, leaving 20 bases between the germline ends. CDR3 nucleotide sequence: TGTGCCAGCAGTTATGTCCACCTGACAGGCTTATCCTACAATGAGCAGTTCTTC. Translation: CASSYVHLTGLSYNEQFF. The full variable domain, rest sourced from reference TRBV28 and TRBJ2-1, is DVKVTQSSRYLVKRTGEKVFLECVQDMDHENMFWYRQDPGLGLRLIYFSYDVKMKEKGDIPEGYSVSREKKERFSLILESASTNQTSMYLCASSYVHLTGLSYNEQFFGPGTRLTVL.

V and J are TRBV5-1 and TRBJ1-2; 8 nucleotides match TRBD1. This CDR3 is built from 15 residues. V shed 1 base, J shed 6 bases, and the junction held 8 bases outside the gene matches. The V gene's germline CDR1 is SGHRS and CDR2 YFSETQ. The CDR3 nucleotides are TGCGCCAGCAGCTTGAGGGGACAGGAAAATCATGGCTACACCTTC. This gives the protein CASSLRGQENHGYTF. Full variable domain (outside the CDR3, taken from reference TRBV5-1 and TRBJ1-2): KAGVTQTPRYLIKTRGQQVTLSCSPISGHRSVSWYQQTPGQGLQFLFEYFSETQRNKGNFPGRFSGRQFSNSRSEMNVSTLELGDSALYLCASSLRGQENHGYTFGSGTRLTVV.

Only one count was recorded for this clonotype. Because the CDR3's place on the DNA is in doubt, the DNA is left out and the CDR3 is given as listed by TCRdb. The rearrangement uses TRBV28 and TRBJ2-7; the table names TRBD1, a call not compared with the DNA. Germline V gene data show CDR1 as MDHEN and CDR2 as SYDVKM. The CDR3 adds up to 15 amino acids, both ends counted. CDR3 protein: CATQAYRCCSYEQYF.

A few counts support this clonotype. The rearrangement joins TRBV7-2 to TRBJ2-5; D remains unclear. This CDR3 spans 16 amino acids. Trimming pared 3 bases from V and 5 bases from J, leaving 19 bases between. Germline V gene sequence: CDR1 SGHTA, CDR2 FQGNSA. The CDR3 here is CASSFLGRVDRETQYF. CDR3 bases: TGTGCCAGCAGCTTTCTGGGTCGAGTAGATCGGGAGACCCAGTACTTC.

The CDR3, as DNA: TGCAGTGCCCTTGTGCGGGAGGGCCTGAACGAGCAGTACTTC. It encodes CSALVREGLNEQYF. The J gene is TRBJ2-7, the V gene TRBV20-1, with 9 bases matching TRBD2. Per germline, CDR1 DFQATT and CDR2 SNEGSKA (reference sequence). V lost 6 bases to trimming and J lost 5 bases; unmatched junction nucleotides: 11. The CDR3 runs 14 residues.

This clonotype appeared a few times. V gene TRBV3-1 combines with J gene TRBJ2-7; D is undetermined. This CDR3 comprises 12 residues. Trimming shortened V by 8 bases and J by 0 bases, and 8 bases separated the two germline ends. CDR1 LGHDT and CDR2 YNNKEL come from the germline V gene (reference sequence). CDR3 loop: CASRNSSYEQYF. The CDR3 DNA is TGTGCCAGCCGGAACTCCTCCTACGAGCAGTACTTC.

This clonotype was seen more than once but under ten times. The genes are TRBV6-1 and TRBJ1-1; no reliable D call. CDR3 length equals 13 residues. Germline V gene data show CDR1 as MNHNS and CDR2 as SASEGT. Trimming removed 2 bases from V and 2 bases from J, with 6 bases in between. CDR3 sequence: CASSESVNTEAFF. In DNA, the CDR3 is TGTGCCAGCAGTGAATCGGTAAACACTGAAGCTTTCTTT.

V gene TRBV4-1 combines with J gene TRBJ2-7, with D tentatively TRBD2 (5 bases). CDR3 size: 17 residues. CDR1 and CDR2 from the germline V gene are MGHRA and YSYEKL. V was cut by 1 base and J by 1 base, with 17 bases left in between. Here the CDR3 reads CASSQALVGKRSYEQYF. The CDR3 DNA is TGCGCCAGCAGCCAAGCCTTGGTGGGTAAGCGGTCCTACGAGCAGTACTTC.

This clonotype was seen more than once but under ten times. The chain couples TRBV6-2 or TRBV6-3 to TRBJ1-1, with D unresolved. CDR3 length equals 14 residues. The V and J ends lost 0 bases and 0 bases respectively, with 5 bases between them. Germline V gives CDR1 MNHEY, CDR2 SVGEGT. The CDR3 reads CASSYSRVNTEAFF. CDR3 coding DNA: TGTGCCAGCAGTTACTCGAGAGTGAACACTGAAGCTTTCTTT.